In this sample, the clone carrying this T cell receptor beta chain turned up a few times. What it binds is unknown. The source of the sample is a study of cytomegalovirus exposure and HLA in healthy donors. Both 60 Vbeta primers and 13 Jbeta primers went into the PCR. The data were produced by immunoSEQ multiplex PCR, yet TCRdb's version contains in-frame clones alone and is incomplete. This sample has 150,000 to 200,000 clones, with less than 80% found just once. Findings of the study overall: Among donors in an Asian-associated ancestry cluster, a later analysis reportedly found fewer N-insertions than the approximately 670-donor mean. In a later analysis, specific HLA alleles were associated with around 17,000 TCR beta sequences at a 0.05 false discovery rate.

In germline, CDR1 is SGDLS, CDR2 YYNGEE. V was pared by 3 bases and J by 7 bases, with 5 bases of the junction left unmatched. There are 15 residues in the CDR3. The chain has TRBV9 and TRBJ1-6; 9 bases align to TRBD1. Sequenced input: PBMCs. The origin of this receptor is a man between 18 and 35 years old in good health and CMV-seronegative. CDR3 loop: CASSERQGGNSPLHF. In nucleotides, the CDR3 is TGTGCCAGCAGCGAAAGACAGGGGGGGAATTCACCCCTCCACTTT. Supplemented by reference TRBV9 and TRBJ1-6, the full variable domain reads DSGVTQTPKHLITATGQRVTLRCSPRSGDLSVYWYQQSLDQGLQFLIQYYNGEERAKGNILERFSAQQFPDLHSELNLSSLELGDSALYFCASSERQGGNSPLHFGNGTRLTVT.